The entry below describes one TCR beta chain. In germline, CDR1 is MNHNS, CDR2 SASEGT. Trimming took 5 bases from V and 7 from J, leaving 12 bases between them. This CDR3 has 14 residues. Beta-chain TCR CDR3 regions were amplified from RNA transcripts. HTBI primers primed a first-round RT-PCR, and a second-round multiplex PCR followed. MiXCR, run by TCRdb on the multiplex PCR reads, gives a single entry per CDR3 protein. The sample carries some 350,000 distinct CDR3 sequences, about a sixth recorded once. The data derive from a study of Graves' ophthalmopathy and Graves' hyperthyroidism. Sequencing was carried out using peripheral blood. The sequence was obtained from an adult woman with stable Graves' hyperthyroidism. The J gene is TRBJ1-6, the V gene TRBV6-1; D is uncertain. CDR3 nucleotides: TGTGCCAGCAGTCGTAAGGTAGCAAATTCACCCCTCCACTTT. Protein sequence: CASSRKVANSPLHF.